Listed below are T cell receptor beta chains from one sample, sequenced in a study of spatial heterogeneity in lung cancer. TCRdb itself ran the 5' RACE reads through MiXCR, one entry per CDR3 protein. The sample shows tens of thousands of distinct CDR3 sequences, about 5% of them seen only once. The source material was PBMCs, sampled at surgery. Receptor source: a male donor with early-stage non-small cell lung cancer. CDR3s include the opening cysteine and the closing phenylalanine or tryptophan. Each record gives: clone size, D gene, J gene, V gene, CDR3 DNA, CDR3 protein. The D gene is left open where the match is weak. Rows may omit the clone size; those that give it use once, few, many or a size class.

many | . | TRBJ2-2 | TRBV5-1 | TGCGCCAGCAGCTTCGGGGGGCGAACCGGGGAGCTGTTTTTT | CASSFGGRTGELFF
many | TRBD2 | TRBJ2-6 | TRBV27 | TGTGCCAGCAGTCCCCTGGGGCGGGGGTTCTCTGGGGCCAACGTCCTGACTTTC | CASSPLGRGFSGANVLTF
many | . | TRBJ1-3 | TRBV28 | TGTGCCAGCACGAGATCTACTGGAAACACCATATATTTT | CASTRSTGNTIYF
. | . | TRBJ1-2 | TRBV6-1 | TGTGTCGGTTTAGGGGGAGTTTCTAACTATGGCTACACCTTC | CVGLGGVSNYGYTF
many | TRBD2 | TRBJ2-5 | TRBV20-1 | TGCAGTGCTGGGACTAGCGGACCAGAGACCCAGTACTTC | CSAGTSGPETQYF
many | TRBD1 | TRBJ2-7 | TRBV5-8 | TGTGCCAGCAGATATCCCCCGGGACAGGGGTTGGACTTC | CASRYPPGQGLDF
. | TRBD2 | TRBJ2-2 | TRBV7-6 | TGTGCCAGCAGCTTAGTAGCGGGGCCTAACACCGGGGAGCTGTTTTTT | CASSLVAGPNTGELFF
few | . | TRBJ1-3 | TRBV6-6 | TGTGCCAGCAACTGGGGAAACGACGGCCGAAACACCATATATTTT | CASNWGNDGRNTIYF
many | . | TRBJ2-7 | TRBV29-1 | TGCAGCGTTGAGGCATCACAGACCTACGAGCAGTACTTC | CSVEASQTYEQYF
many | TRBD1 | TRBJ1-4 | TRBV7-9 | TGTGCCAGCAGCTTAATACAGGGGGAGAATGAAAAACTGTTTTTT | CASSLIQGENEKLFF
many | . | TRBJ2-3 | TRBV5-1 | TGCGCCAGCGGCTTGGAGGGTCTCACAGATACGCAGTATTTT | CASGLEGLTDTQYF
many | . | TRBJ1-1 | TRBV5-1 | TGCGCCAGCAGCCCGGTGGAGGCCTATGAAGCTTTCTTT | CASSPVEAYEAFF
many | . | TRBJ1-1 | TRBV28 | TGTGCCAGCAGGCGGACGAACACTGAAGCTTTCTTT | CASRRTNTEAFF
many | TRBD1 | TRBJ1-5 | TRBV6-6 | TGTGCCAGTCAGGGGGAATGGGGTAATCAGCCCCAGCATTTT | CASQGEWGNQPQHF
many | TRBD2 | TRBJ2-1 | TRBV7-3 | TGTGCCAGCAGCCGGAGCGGGAGGGCCTTTTTCGATGAGCAGTTCTTC | CASSRSGRAFFDEQFF
many | . | TRBJ1-6 | TRBV6-5 | TGTGCCAGCAGTTACTCGAGTCGGGCCTCCGTCGGGAATTCACCCCTCCACTTT | CASSYSSRASVGNSPLHF
many | . | TRBJ2-3 | TRBV11-3 | TGTGCCAGCAGCTTGGGGTGGTTCACAGATACGCAGTATTTT | CASSLGWFTDTQYF
medium-sized | . | TRBJ2-5 | TRBV30 | TGTGCCTGGAGTGCCATTGCTAGCAGCCAAGAGACCCAGTACTTC | CAWSAIASSQETQYF
many | . | TRBJ1-2 | TRBV28 | TGTGCCAGCACCGTATTTGACAGCTTCTATGGCTACACCTTC | CASTVFDSFYGYTF
few | . | TRBJ2-1 | TRBV6-2/TRBV6-3 | TGTGCCAGCCATCGGACTTACAATGAGCAGTTCTTC | CASHRTYNEQFF
many | . | TRBJ2-3 | TRBV6-2/TRBV6-3 | TGTGCCTGCGTGGGGGAGCCCCGGGATACGCAGTATTTT | CACVGEPRDTQYF
many | TRBD1 | TRBJ2-5 | TRBV7-6 | TGTGCCAGCAGCCCACAGGGGGCGCAGGTGGAGACCCAGTACTTC | CASSPQGAQVETQYF
few | TRBD1 | TRBJ1-5 | TRBV28 | TGTGCCAGCAGATACGACAGGGGCCAAACTCAGCCCCAGCATTTT | CASRYDRGQTQPQHF
. | . | TRBJ2-1 | TRBV10-2 | TGCGCCAGCAGTGAGATTAACAATGAGCAGTTCTTC | CASSEINNEQFF
few | TRBD2 | TRBJ2-3 | TRBV7-2 | TGTGCCAGCAGCTTTCGACTAGCGGGAGGTGATACGCAGTATTTT | CASSFRLAGGDTQYF
many | . | TRBJ2-6 | TRBV18 | TGTGCCAGCTCGGTAAAGACAGGGGCCAACGTCCTGACTTTC | CASSVKTGANVLTF